This note documents a single T cell receptor (beta chain) sequence. CDR3 length: 13 amino acids. The V gene's germline CDR1 is LNHDA and CDR2 SQIVND (reference sequence). V was trimmed by 3 bases and J by 5 bases, leaving 10 bases between them. The table came from immunoSEQ multiplex PCR; TCRdb's copy has only in-frame clones and leaves some out. The sample holds hundreds of thousands of clones, 85% to 90% seen once. This sample is part of a study of blood T cell repertoires in COVID-19. Study background: There were acute and convalescent COVID-19 samples, and they came from the United States, Italy and Spain.

Participants came from about 23 US areas, aged roughly 18 to 90 years. Sequencing was done on a sample of PBMCs or T cells enriched from blood (not recorded which). The rearrangement links TRBV19 to TRBJ2-5; D not certain. The sequence was obtained from a man aged 25-45 years who had recovered from COVID-19. CDR3 DNA sequence: TGTGCCAGTAGTATCAGGCAAAGGGAGACCCAGTACTTC. The encoded protein is CASSIRQRETQYF.